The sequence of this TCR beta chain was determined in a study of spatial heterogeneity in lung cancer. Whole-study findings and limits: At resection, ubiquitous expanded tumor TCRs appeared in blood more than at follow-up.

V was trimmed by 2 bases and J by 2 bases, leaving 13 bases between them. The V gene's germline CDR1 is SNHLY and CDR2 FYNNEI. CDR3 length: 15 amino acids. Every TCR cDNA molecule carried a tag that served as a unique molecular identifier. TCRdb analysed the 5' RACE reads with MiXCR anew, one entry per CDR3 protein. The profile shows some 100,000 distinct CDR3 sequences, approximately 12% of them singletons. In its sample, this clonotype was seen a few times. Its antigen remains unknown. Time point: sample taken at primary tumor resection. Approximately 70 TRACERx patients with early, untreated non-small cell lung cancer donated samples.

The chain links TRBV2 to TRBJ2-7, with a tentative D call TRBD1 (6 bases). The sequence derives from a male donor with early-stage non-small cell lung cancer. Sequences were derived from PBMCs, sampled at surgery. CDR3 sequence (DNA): TGTGCCAGCAGTGAAATGGGGGCCACCACCTACGAGCAGTACTTC. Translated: CASSEMGATTYEQYF. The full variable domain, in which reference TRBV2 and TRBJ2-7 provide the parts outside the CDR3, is EPEVTQTPSHQVTQMGQEVILRCVPISNHLYFYWYRQILGQKVEFLVSFYNNEISEKSEIFDDQFSVERPDGSNFTLKIRSTKLEDSAMYFCASSEMGATTYEQYFGPGTRLTVT.